Reported below is one T cell receptor (beta chain). The clone's antigen remains unknown. Within one base of it there is no much larger clone, and no base qualities were kept. The treatment or condition label of this sample denotes: roughly 10-day PBMC culture with coronavirus spike peptide pools or control peptides (ViraFEST assay). The ViraFEST assay, used in the study, expanded antigen-specific T cells with peptide pools and then identified the expanded clonotypes through TCR sequencing. The absence of prior SARS-CoV-2 infection in healthy vaccine recipients was confirmed by negative nucleocapsid antibody tests before and after vaccination. More than 1.5 million PBMCs per well were cultured in IMDM with approximately 5% human AB serum and 8 to 10 IU/ml IL-2, plus 10 ug/ml peptide pools. On days 3 and 7, half of the culture medium was replaced with fresh IL-2-containing medium. After 10 days of culture, CD4+ T cells were isolated by negative selection with the EasySep CD4+ T cell isolation kit. PBMCs were separated from whole blood using Ficoll-Paque Plus gradient centrifugation and then either used fresh or cryopreserved at -140C. Triplicate wells were generally used for each culture condition.

Libraries were prepared through PCR. DNA from cultured CD4+ T cells was subjected to TCR sequencing with the Oncomine TCR Beta short-read assay at the Johns Hopkins FTIC core. The QIAamp micro DNA kit was used to extract genomic DNA from the cultured CD4+ T cells. Oncomine TCR Beta libraries made from cultured CD4+ T cells were pooled using unique dual indexes and sequenced on an Illumina iSeq 100. The paper's data handling went like this. Non-productive sequences were removed, and CDR3s that did not start with C, did not end with F or W, or were shorter than 7 amino acids were discarded. Antigen-specific clonotypes were identified using the MANAFEST web application through comparison of peptide-stimulated wells with reference and other culture wells. To be called positive, a clone needed an FDR below 0.05, an odds ratio above 5, and a productive frequency above 0.1% in at least two of three replicate wells. A clonotype counted as cross-reactive if it showed significant expansion both in the SARS-CoV-2 spike wells and in at least one common cold coronavirus spike condition. Using R version 3.6.1, CDR3 homology was evaluated through Levenshtein distances (stringdist) along with unrooted phylogenetic trees (ape). TCRdb reprocessed the public reads (quality trimming at Q25 with fastp, clone calling with MiXCR) and kept in-frame beta chains. Identical CDR3 protein sequences are pooled into one entry, listed with their most common genes and DNA. TCRdb, rather than the study authors, made the V and J calls. The sample table shows some 25,000 distinct CDR3 sequences, and roughly 65% are seen once. The biggest ten clones account for approximately 21% of the sample.

Looking up the germline V gene yields CDR1 MNHNS and CDR2 SASEGT. From V the trimming removes 6 bases and from J it removes 4 bases, while the gene matches leave 8 bases of the junction unaccounted for. From the cysteine up to the phenylalanine, the CDR3 has a length of 14 residues. The DNA shown is the 42-base CDR3, in frame from base 1. This sample is drawn from a study of vaccination and CD4 T cells after COVID-19 (dated by TCRdb to 2021 to 2024). About the investigation overall: The convalescent cohort comprised six males and four females, including two Hispanic individuals, seven Caucasians, two Asians and one multiracial person. Two doses of either the Pfizer-BioNTech BNT162b2 vaccine (n=8) or the Moderna mRNA-1273 vaccine (n=2) were administered to participants. Post-COVID blood samples from convalescent patients were collected a median of around 110 days after diagnosis, with a range of roughly 35 to 180 days. Post-vaccine blood samples were obtained a median of around 67 days after the second vaccine dose, with a range of about 12 to 241 days. Culture stimuli were overlapping spike peptide pools from SARS-CoV-2 and from the common cold coronaviruses HCoV-NL63, HCoV-OC43 and HCoV-229E. As controls, cultures received a CEFX viral epitope pool (the positive control), an HIV-1 Nef peptide pool (the negative control), or no peptide at all. In 10 COVID-19 convalescent patients and 4 infection-naive healthy vaccine recipients, the spike-specific CD4+ TCR repertoire before mRNA vaccination was compared with the repertoire after mRNA vaccination.

General findings and caveats noted by the study authors: In convalescent patients, nearly all vaccine-specific clones (304 of 307) were found to be mono-reactive for SARS-CoV-2 spike rather than cross-reactive with common cold coronaviruses. The median count of SARS-CoV-2-reactive clonotypes went up from 20 to 25 after infection to approximately 40 after vaccination, although the change was not significant. Only a relatively small number of convalescent patients were included in the study, and early timepoints following natural infection were not analyzed. Among the post-vaccine SARS-CoV-2-reactive clones in convalescent patients, a median 86.3% showed up only after vaccination, which suggests vaccine-specific priming.

The sequences come from CD4+ T cells from blood, cultured in vitro, collected after SARS-CoV-2 vaccination. The sequence was obtained from a human donor who received a COVID-19 vaccine. The chain uses TRBV6-1 and TRBJ1-1, with 7 middle bases fitting TRBD1. The nucleotide sequence is given as TGTGCCAGCAGGCGGGGCAGGGGGTCCACTGAAGCTTTCTTT. This codes for CASRRGRGSTEAFF.